The 17 T cell receptor beta chains listed next were all sequenced from one sample in a study of cytomegalovirus exposure and HLA in healthy donors. Primers for the PCR totalled 60 Vbeta and 13 Jbeta. The table came from immunoSEQ multiplex PCR; TCRdb's copy has only in-frame clones and leaves some out. The sample yields roughly 240,000 clones, 82% seen once. The material sequenced was PBMCs. Source of these receptors: a woman between 40 and 50 years old in good health and CMV-seropositive.

This clone was counted once. The rearrangement joins TRBV9 to TRBJ1-1; TRBD1 agrees at 8 bases. CDR3 length: 15 residues. Trimming removed 3 bases from V and 6 bases from J; junction bases left unmatched: 10. Looked up from germline, CDR1 is SGDLS and CDR2 is YYNGEE. Written as DNA, the CDR3 is TGTGCCAGCAGCGCAGGCGGGACAGGTGGTTCTGAAGCTTTCTTT. This translates into CASSAGGTGGSEAFF.

V and J are TRBV6-6 and TRBJ2-3; 12 bases are shared with TRBD2. After removal of 6 bases from V and 1 base from J, the junction contained 2 bases not matched to a gene. CDR3 size: 15 residues. CDR1 is MNHNY, CDR2 SVGAGI, per germline (reference sequence). The CDR3 here is CASRTSGGGTDTQYF. The CDR3 DNA reads TGTGCCAGCAGGACTAGCGGGGGCGGCACAGATACGCAGTATTTT.

This rearrangement joins TRBV30 to TRBJ1-1; possible D gene TRBD1, 6 bases. Germline CDR1 and CDR2: GTSNPN and SVGIG (reference sequence). Trimming took 3 bases from V and 1 from J, leaving 18 bases between them. The CDR3 is made up of 16 amino acids. The CDR3 loop reads CAWSPGTLSPNTEAFF. The CDR3 bases are TGTGCCTGGAGCCCGGGGACACTAAGCCCGAACACTGAAGCTTTCTTT.

This clone was found once. The rearrangement joins TRBV6-5 to TRBJ2-3; 7 bases map to TRBD2. CDR1 and CDR2 (germline): MNHEY, SVGAGI. The V segment lost 0 bases and the J segment 7 bases; nucleotides outside the gene matches: 7. This CDR3 is built from 15 residues. The CDR3 nucleotides are TGTGCCAGCAGTTACTCGGGGAGGGGCCTATATACGCAGTATTTT. Residues: CASSYSGRGLYTQYF.

This chain connects TRBV9 to TRBJ2-5, with 13 nucleotides matching TRBD2. The V and J ends lost 4 bases and 4 bases, in that order; junction bases with no gene match: 4. The CDR3 extends over 15 amino acids. Germline values: CDR1 SGDLS, CDR2 YYNGEE. The CDR3 spells CASSPRTSGGETQYF. The CDR3 nucleotides are TGTGCCAGCAGCCCTCGGACTAGCGGGGGAGAGACCCAGTACTTC.

The chain has TRBV7-2 and TRBJ1-2; D uncertain. The CDR3 has 14 amino acids. V shed 5 bases and J shed 8 bases, with 18 bases lying between them. Looked up from germline, CDR1 is SGHTA and CDR2 is FQGNSA. The CDR3 loop reads CASSAAFPAHGYTF. The CDR3 nucleotides read TGTGCCAGCAGCGCGGCTTTCCCGGCGCACGGCTACACCTTC. Supplemented by reference TRBV7-2 and TRBJ1-2, the full variable domain reads GAGVSQSPSNKVTEKGKDVELRCDPISGHTALYWYRQSLGQGLEFLIYFQGNSAPDKSGLPSDRFSAERTGGSVSTLTIQRTQQEDSAVYLCASSAAFPAHGYTFGSGTRLTVV.

This chain links TRBV10-3 with TRBJ2-6, with D possibly being TRBD1 (6 bases). The CDR3 sequence is 13 residues long. In germline, CDR1 is ENHRY, CDR2 SYGVKD. V lost 10 bases to trimming and J lost 4 bases, with 11 bases between them. CDR3 nucleotide sequence: TGTGCCAGCCACAGGGACGGGGCCAACGTCCTGACTTTC. It specifies CASHRDGANVLTF.

The rearrangement joins TRBV10-2 to TRBJ1-1, with 8 bases lining up with TRBD1. Germline CDR1 WSHSY, CDR2 SAAADI. The ends lost 8 bases at V and 6 bases at J; junction bases unmatched: 2. The CDR3 sequence is 11 residues long. The CDR3, as DNA: TGCGCCAGCGGACAGGGAGCTGAAGCTTTCTTT. This sequence encodes CASGQGAEAFF.

The chain links TRBV4-2 to TRBJ1-5; the D is unclear. Germline V CDR1 and CDR2: LGHNA, YNFKEQ. This CDR3 spans 12 amino acids. V was cut by 3 bases and J by 3 bases, with 3 bases left in between. The CDR3 nucleotides read TGTGCCAGCAGCCAGGCCAATCAGCCCCAGCATTTT. Translated: CASSQANQPQHF.

This clone showed up just a few times. V and J are TRBV19 and TRBJ1-2; D not certain. This CDR3 spans 15 amino acids. V dropped 2 bases and J dropped 5 bases, with 15 bases sitting between them. Germline V gives CDR1 LNHDA, CDR2 SQIVND (reference sequence). CDR3 in DNA: TGTGCCAGTAGTATAAGGAACAGAGCCCGATATGGCTACACCTTC. It specifies CASSIRNRARYGYTF.

CDR3 residues: CASLTRGYEAFF. CDR3 nucleotide sequence: TGTGCCAGCCTGACCAGGGGTTATGAAGCTTTCTTT. The rearrangement uses TRBV5-8 and TRBJ1-1; possible D gene TRBD1, 6 bases. Trimming pared 7 bases from V and 7 bases from J, leaving 14 bases between. The CDR3 spans 12 residues. Germline-derived CDR1 and CDR2 are SGHTS and YDEGEE.

Written as DNA, the CDR3 is TGTGCCAGCACTCCGGGGGGCAGGGGACCTAACTATGGCTACACCTTC. Protein: CASTPGGRGPNYGYTF. The V gene is TRBV27, the J gene TRBJ1-2; perhaps TRBD1 as D (6 bases). CDR3 length: 16 residues. In germline, CDR1 is MNHEY, CDR2 SMNVEV (reference sequence). V was shortened by 7 bases and J by 0 bases, with 18 bases between the two germline ends.

This rearrangement joins TRBV15 to TRBJ1-1, with TRBD1 identical over 9 bases. The CDR3 extends over 17 amino acids. CDR1 is LNHNV and CDR2 is YYDKDF in the germline V gene (reference sequence). The V gene end was trimmed by 3 bases and the J gene end by 1 base; junction bases not matched to a gene: 9. The CDR3 bases are TGTGCCACCAGCAGGGCCTTGGGACAGGGATGGAACACTGAAGCTTTCTTT. Translation: CATSRALGQGWNTEAFF. Filled out from reference TRBV15 and TRBJ1-1, the complete variable domain reads DAMVIQNPRYQVTQFGKPVTLSCSQTLNHNVMYWYQQKSSQAPKLLFHYYDKDFNNEADTPDNFQSRRPNTSFCFLDIRSPGLGDTAMYLCATSRALGQGWNTEAFFGQGTRLTVV.

V usage is TRBV27 and J usage is TRBJ1-2, with D possibly TRBD1 on 6 matching bases. Germline CDR1 and CDR2: MNHEY and SMNVEV (reference sequence). This CDR3 comprises 15 residues. Trimming took off 2 bases at V and 4 bases at J, with 14 bases between the two ends. The CDR3 here is CASSLGGAGGYGYTF. The CDR3, as DNA: TGTGCCAGCAGTTTAGGGGGGGCGGGTGGCTATGGCTACACCTTC.

Only a few counts were recorded for this clone. The CDR3 loop reads CSVEFPATNEQFF. The CDR3 nucleotides are TGCAGCGTTGAATTCCCAGCGACCAATGAGCAGTTCTTC. V is TRBV29-1 and J is TRBJ2-1; no firm D call. The germline CDR1 and CDR2 sequences are SQVTM and ANQGSEA. This CDR3 has 13 amino acids. The V end was cut by 2 bases, the J end by 6 bases, with 11 bases between.

The chain has TRBV21-1 and TRBJ1-6; the DNA was not compared with TRBD1, the D call given in the table. TRBV21-1 is reported as a pseudogene. This CDR3 has 19 amino acids. The CDR3, as DNA: TGTGCCAGCACCAAAAGGAGAGGGACAGGGGAACTCCAGTATTCACCCCTCCACTTT. Translating gives CASTKRRGTGELQYSPLHF.

The CDR3 sequence: CASKTSGGSYNEQFF. CDR3 nucleotides: TGTGCCAGCAAGACTAGCGGAGGCTCCTACAATGAGCAGTTCTTC. The genes are TRBV18 and TRBJ2-1; 9 nucleotides match TRBD2. Germline values: CDR1 KGHSH, CDR2 LQKENI. The CDR3 sequence is 15 residues long. Losses at the gene ends were 8 bases for V and 0 bases for J; bases not matched to a gene: 5.